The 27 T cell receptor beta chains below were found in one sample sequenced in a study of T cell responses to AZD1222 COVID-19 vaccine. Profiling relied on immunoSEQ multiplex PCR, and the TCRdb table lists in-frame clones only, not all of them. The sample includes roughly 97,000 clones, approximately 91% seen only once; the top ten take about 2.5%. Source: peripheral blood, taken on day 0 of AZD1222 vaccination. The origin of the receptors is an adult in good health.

The CDR3 sequence: CASSQGGYTDTQYF. CDR3 nucleotide sequence: TGTGCCAGCAGTCAGGGAGGTTACACAGATACGCAGTATTTT. The V call is TRBV27, the J call TRBJ2-3, with a tentative D call TRBD2 (6 bases). V dropped 5 bases and J dropped 2 bases, with 11 bases sitting between them. The CDR3 contains 14 residues. Germline V lookup: CDR1 MNHEY, CDR2 SMNVEV (reference sequence).

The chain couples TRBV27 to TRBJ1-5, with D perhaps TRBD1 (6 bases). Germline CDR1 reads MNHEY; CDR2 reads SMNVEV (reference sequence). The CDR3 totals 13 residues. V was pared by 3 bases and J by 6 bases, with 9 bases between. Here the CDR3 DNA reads TGTGCCAGCAGTTTTGGGGGCGGTCAGCCCCAGCATTTT. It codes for CASSFGGGQPQHF.

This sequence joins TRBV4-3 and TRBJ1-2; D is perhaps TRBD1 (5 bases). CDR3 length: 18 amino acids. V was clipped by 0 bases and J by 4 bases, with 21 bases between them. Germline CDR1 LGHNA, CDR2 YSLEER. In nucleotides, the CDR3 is TGCGCCAGCAGCCAAGATTTAGGGACTAGGGCTATTGGCTATGGCTACACCTTC. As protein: CASSQDLGTRAIGYGYTF.

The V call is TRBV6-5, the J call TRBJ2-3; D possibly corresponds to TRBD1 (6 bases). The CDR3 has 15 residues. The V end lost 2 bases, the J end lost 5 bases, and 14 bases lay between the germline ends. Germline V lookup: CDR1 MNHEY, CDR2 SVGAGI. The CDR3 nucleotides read TGTGCCAGCAGTTACCTGGCAGGGGTTAAAGATACGCAGTATTTT. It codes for CASSYLAGVKDTQYF.

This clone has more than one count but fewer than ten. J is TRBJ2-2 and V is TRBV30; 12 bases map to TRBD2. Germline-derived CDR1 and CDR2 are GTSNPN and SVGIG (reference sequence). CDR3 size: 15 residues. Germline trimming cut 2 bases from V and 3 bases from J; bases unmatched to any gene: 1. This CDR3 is CAWSRTSGDTGELFF. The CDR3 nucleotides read TGTGCCTGGAGTAGGACTAGCGGGGACACCGGGGAGCTGTTTTTT. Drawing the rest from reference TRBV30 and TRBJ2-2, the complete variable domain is SQTIHQWPATLVQPVGSPLSLECTVEGTSNPNLYWYRQAAGRGLQLLFYSVGIGQISSEVPQNLSASRPQDRQFILSSKKLLLSDSGFYLCAWSRTSGDTGELFFGEGSRLTVL.

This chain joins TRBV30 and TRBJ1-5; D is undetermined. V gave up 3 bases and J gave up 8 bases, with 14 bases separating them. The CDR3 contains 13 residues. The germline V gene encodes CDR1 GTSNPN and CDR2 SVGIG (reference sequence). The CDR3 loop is CAWSPIIGEPQHF. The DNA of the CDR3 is TGTGCCTGGAGCCCCATAATTGGTGAGCCCCAGCATTTT. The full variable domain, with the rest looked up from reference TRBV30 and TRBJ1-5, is SQTIHQWPATLVQPVGSPLSLECTVEGTSNPNLYWYRQAAGRGLQLLFYSVGIGQISSEVPQNLSASRPQDRQFILSSKKLLLSDSGFYLCAWSPIIGEPQHFGDGTRLSIL.

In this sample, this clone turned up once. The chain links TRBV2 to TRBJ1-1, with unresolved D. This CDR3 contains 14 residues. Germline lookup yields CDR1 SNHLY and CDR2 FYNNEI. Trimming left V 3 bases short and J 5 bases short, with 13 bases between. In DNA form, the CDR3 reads TGTGCCAGCAGTGAGGTCGGGGATAGTACTGAAGCTTTCTTT. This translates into CASSEVGDSTEAFF.

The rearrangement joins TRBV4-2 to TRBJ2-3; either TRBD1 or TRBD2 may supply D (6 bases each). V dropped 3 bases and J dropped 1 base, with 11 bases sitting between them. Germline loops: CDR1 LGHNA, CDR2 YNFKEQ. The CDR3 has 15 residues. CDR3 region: CASSQEGGGTDTQYF. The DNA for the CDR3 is TGTGCCAGCAGCCAGGAGGGGGGAGGCACAGATACGCAGTATTTT.

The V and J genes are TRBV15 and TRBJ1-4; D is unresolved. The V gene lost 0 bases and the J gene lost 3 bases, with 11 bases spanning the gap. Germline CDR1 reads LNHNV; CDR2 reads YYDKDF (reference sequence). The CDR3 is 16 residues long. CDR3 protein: CATSRDPAGANEKLFF. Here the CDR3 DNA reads TGTGCCACCAGCAGAGATCCCGCCGGAGCTAATGAAAAACTGTTTTTT.

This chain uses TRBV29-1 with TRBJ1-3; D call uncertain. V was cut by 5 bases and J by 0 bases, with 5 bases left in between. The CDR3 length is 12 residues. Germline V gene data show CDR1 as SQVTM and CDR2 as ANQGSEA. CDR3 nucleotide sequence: TGCAGCGTTCGGACCTCTGGAAACACCATATATTTT. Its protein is CSVRTSGNTIYF. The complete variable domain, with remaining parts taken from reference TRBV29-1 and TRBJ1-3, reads SAVISQKPSRDICQRGTSLTIQCQVDSQVTMMFWYRQQPGQSLTLIATANQGSEATYESGFVIDKFPISRPNLTFSTLTVSNMSPEDSSIYLCSVRTSGNTIYFGEGSWLTVV.

DNA for the CDR3: TGTGCCAGCAGTGTACGGGGTCTGAATGGCTACACCTTC. This sequence encodes CASSVRGLNGYTF. The chain joins TRBV2 to TRBJ1-2; D is unclear. Germline V gives CDR1 SNHLY, CDR2 FYNNEI. The CDR3 spans 13 residues. Trimming took 4 bases from V and 6 from J, leaving 12 bases between them.

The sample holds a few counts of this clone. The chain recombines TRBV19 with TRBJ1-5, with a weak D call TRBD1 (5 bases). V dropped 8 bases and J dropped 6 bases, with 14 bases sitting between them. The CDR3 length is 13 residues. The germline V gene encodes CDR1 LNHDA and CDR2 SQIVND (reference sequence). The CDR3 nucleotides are TGTGCCAGTTCTCAGGGAAGAGGTCAGCCCCAGCATTTT. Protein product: CASSQGRGQPQHF.

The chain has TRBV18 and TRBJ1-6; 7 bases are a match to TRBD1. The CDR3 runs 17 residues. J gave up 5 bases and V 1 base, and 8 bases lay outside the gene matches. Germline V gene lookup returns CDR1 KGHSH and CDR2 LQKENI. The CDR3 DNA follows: TGTGCCAGCTCACCACTAGCGGGACAGAGTAATAATTCACCCCTCCACTTT. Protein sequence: CASSPLAGQSNNSPLHF.

The CDR3 region is CASSPEWGAYEQYF. CDR3 sequence (DNA): TGCGCCAGCAGCCCGGAATGGGGGGCCTACGAGCAGTACTTC. The chain combines TRBV5-1 with TRBJ2-7; D is possibly TRBD2 (6 bases). The CDR3 covers 14 residues. V was shortened by 4 bases and J by 2 bases, with 13 bases between the two germline ends. Per germline, CDR1 SGHRS and CDR2 YFSETQ.

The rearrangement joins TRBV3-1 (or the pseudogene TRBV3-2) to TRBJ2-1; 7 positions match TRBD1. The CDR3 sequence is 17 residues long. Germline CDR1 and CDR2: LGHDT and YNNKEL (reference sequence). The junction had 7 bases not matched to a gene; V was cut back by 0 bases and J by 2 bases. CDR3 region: CASSQEGGRQTYNEQFF. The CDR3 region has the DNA TGTGCCAGCAGCCAAGAAGGGGGCAGGCAAACCTACAATGAGCAGTTCTTC.

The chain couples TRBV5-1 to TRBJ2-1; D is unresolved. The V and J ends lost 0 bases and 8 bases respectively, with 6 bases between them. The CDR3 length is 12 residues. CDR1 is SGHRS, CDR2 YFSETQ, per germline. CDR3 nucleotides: TGCGCCAGCAGCTTGGCCTGGGATGAGCAGTTCTTC. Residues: CASSLAWDEQFF.

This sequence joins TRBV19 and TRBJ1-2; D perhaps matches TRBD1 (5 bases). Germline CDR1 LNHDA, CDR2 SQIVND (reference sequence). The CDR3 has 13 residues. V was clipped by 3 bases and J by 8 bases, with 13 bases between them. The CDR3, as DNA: TGTGCCAGTAGTATCTGGACCCAGGGCGGCTACACCTTC. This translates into CASSIWTQGGYTF. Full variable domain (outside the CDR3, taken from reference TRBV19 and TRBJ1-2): DGGITQSPKYLFRKEGQNVTLSCEQNLNHDAMYWYRQDPGQGLRLIYYSQIVNDFQKGDIAEGYSVSREKKESFPLTVTSAQKNPTAFYLCASSIWTQGGYTFGSGTRLTVV.

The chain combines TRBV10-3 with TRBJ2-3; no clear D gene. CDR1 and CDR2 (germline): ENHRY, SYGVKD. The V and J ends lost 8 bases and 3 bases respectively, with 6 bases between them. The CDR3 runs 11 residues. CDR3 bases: TGTGCCATCTCCACGACAGATACGCAGTATTTT. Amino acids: CAISTTDTQYF.

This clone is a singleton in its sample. The CDR3 region has the DNA TGTGCCAGCAGCCGGCGGGACATTTATAATTCACCCCTCCACTTT. Its protein product is CASSRRDIYNSPLHF. The chain carries TRBV14 and TRBJ1-6; D possibly corresponds to TRBD1 (6 bases). Germline V lookup: CDR1 SGHDN, CDR2 FVKESK. Deletions cut 4 bases from V and 4 bases from J, with 11 bases between. The CDR3 length is 15 residues.

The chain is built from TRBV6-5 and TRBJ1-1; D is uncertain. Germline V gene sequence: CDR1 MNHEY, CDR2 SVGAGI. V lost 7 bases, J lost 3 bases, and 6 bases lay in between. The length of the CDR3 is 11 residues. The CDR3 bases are TGTGCCAGCATGGGGTACACTGAAGCTTTCTTT. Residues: CASMGYTEAFF.

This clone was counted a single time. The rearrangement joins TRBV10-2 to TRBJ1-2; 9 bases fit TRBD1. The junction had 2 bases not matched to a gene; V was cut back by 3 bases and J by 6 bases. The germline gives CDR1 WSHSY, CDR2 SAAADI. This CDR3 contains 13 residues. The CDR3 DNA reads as TGCGCCAGCAGTGAACGGGACAGGGATGGCTACACCTTC. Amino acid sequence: CASSERDRDGYTF.

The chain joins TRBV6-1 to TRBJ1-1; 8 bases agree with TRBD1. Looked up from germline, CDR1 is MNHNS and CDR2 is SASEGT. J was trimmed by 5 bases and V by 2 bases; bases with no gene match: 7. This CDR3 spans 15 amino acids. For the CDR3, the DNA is TGTGCCAGCAGTGAATCCAGGACAGGGAGTACTGAAGCTTTCTTT. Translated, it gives CASSESRTGSTEAFF.

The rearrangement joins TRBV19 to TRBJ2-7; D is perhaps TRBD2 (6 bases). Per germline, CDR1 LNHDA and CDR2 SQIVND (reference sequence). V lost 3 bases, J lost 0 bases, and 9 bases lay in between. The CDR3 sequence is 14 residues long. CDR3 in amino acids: CASSIVSGSYEQYF. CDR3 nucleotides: TGTGCCAGTAGTATTGTTAGCGGCTCCTACGAGCAGTACTTC.

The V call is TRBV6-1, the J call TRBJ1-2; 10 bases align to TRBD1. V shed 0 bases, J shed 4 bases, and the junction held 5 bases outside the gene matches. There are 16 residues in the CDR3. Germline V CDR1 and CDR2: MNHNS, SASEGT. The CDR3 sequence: CASSEASTGGIYGYTF. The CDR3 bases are TGTGCCAGCAGTGAAGCTTCGACAGGGGGCATCTATGGCTACACCTTC.

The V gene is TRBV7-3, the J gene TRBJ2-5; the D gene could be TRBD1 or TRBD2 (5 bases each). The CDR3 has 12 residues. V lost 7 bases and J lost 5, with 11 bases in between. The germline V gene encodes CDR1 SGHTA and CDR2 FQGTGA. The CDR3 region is CASNGGMETQYF. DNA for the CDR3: TGTGCCAGCAATGGGGGAATGGAGACCCAGTACTTC. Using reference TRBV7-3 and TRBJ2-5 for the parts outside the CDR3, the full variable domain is GAGVSQTPSNKVTEKGKYVELRCDPISGHTALYWYRQSLGQGPEFLIYFQGTGAADDSGLPNDRFFAVRPEGSVSTLKIQRTERGDSAVYLCASNGGMETQYFGPGTRLLVL.

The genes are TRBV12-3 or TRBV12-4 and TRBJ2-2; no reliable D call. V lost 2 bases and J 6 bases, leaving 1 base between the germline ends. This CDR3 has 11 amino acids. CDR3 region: CASSLPGELFF. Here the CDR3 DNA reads TGTGCCAGCAGTTTACCCGGGGAGCTGTTTTTT.

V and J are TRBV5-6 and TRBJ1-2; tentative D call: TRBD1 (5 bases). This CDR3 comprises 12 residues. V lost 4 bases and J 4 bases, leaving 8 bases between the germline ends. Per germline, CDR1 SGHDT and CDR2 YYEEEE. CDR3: CASSTQGYGYTF. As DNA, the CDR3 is TGTGCCAGCAGCACCCAGGGCTATGGCTACACCTTC.